This T cell receptor (beta chain) was sequenced in a study of T cells in Graves' hyperthyroidism and ophthalmopathy. What was amplified from RNA transcripts were TCR beta CDR3 regions. Carried out on the TCR CDR3, a first-round RT-PCR used the HTBI primer set. TCRdb re-analysed the multiplex PCR reads in MiXCR, keeping a single row per CDR3 protein. The sample lists some 460,000 distinct CDR3 sequences; more than 15% were seen once. Germline V gene sequence: CDR1 SGDLS, CDR2 YYNGEE. Trimming stripped 4 bases from V and 2 bases from J, with 12 bases between. CDR3 length equals 14 residues. This clonotype has at least ten counts.

The sequence was collected from a woman aged 18 to 35 with Graves' hyperthyroidism. Sequenced input: blood. This chain connects TRBV9 to TRBJ1-2; D ambiguous. CDR3 nucleotides: TGTGCCAGCAGCACACGACTCGAGAACTATGGCTACACCTTC. Translation: CASSTRLENYGYTF.